What follows is one TCR beta chain and its context. The antigen it recognizes is unknown. The sample holds no much larger clone one base away, and base qualities are not on file. Genomic DNA was extracted from sorted cells for sequencing of the TCRbeta CDR3 region. The immunoSEQ Assay was used for sequencing of TCRbeta CDR3 regions. TCRdb obtained this table from immuneACCESS and retained in-frame rearrangements with V and J assigned. These tables miss some clones; where compared with another copy, unresolved V genes account for less than half of the shortfall, and the remainder is unexplained. The sample table contains about 79,000 clones; only one count was recorded for 80% to 95% of them. Clones ranked in the top ten supply approximately 11% of the sample. The trial excluded patients who had a history of autoimmune disease or who were on systemic immunosuppression. In every dose cohort, peripheral blood was drawn for TCR sequencing at baseline, cycle 4 day 1, and cycle 7 day 1. Samples came from an open-label, multicenter, first-in-human phase I dose-escalation trial of ivuxolimab. Adults with locally advanced or metastatic melanoma, renal cell, hepatocellular, or head and neck squamous cell carcinoma were enrolled in the trial. Before TCR sequencing, CD4+ T cells and CD8+ T cells from peripheral blood were sorted into separate populations.

The sample is drawn from a study of OX40 agonist ivuxolimab in advanced cancers. Some background on the complete study: Ivuxolimab was a fully human IgG2 agonistic monoclonal antibody targeting the costimulatory receptor OX40 (CD134). Intravenous ivuxolimab was administered to patients every 2 weeks at six dose levels: 0.01, 0.1, 0.3, 1.5, 3 and 10 mg/kg. Among the approximately 50 dose-escalation patients, around 19 had hepatocellular carcinoma, 15 or so melanoma, 9 renal cell carcinoma and 9 head and neck cancer. In the dose-escalation cohort, approximately 80% of patients were male, and the mean age was 60 years with a range of roughly 23 to 79. Prior anti-PD-1, anti-PD-L1 or anti-CTLA-4 therapy was permitted, and checkpoint inhibitors had been received by about 44% of dose-escalation patients. Three dose-escalation patients achieved partial responses, one with hepatocellular carcinoma and two with cutaneous melanoma. The purpose of peripheral TCRbeta sequencing was to test whether ivuxolimab changed TCR sequence diversity and led to clonal T-cell expansion. The paper covers the monotherapy dose-escalation part of the phase I ivuxolimab trial, which included N ≈ 52 patients. What the study reported, not specific to this receptor: In the 0.1-3.0 mg/kg groups, partial responders were among the patients with the lowest normalized peripheral clonal expansion, particularly in CD8+ T cells. Low levels of normalized T-cell clonal expansion were also shown by some nonresponding patients. Which antigens the clonally expanded peripheral T cells were specific for was not determined. At doses of 0.1 to 3.0 mg/kg, clonal expansion of both CD4+ and CD8+ T cells in blood was seen between baseline and week 6. After ivuxolimab, expanded clones were on average more numerous among CD8+ T cells than among CD4+ T cells.

The CDR3 covers 15 residues, taking in both the cysteine and the phenylalanine. CDR3 DNA is the only sequence kept; it has 45 bases, read in frame from the first base. For CDR1 and CDR2, the germline V gene (reference sequence) lists LNHDA and SQIVND. Deletion took 1 base off V and 5 bases off J, with a span of 15 bases between the germline ends. This clonotype was obtained from an adult with an advanced solid tumor such as melanoma, head and neck, liver or kidney cancer. The V and J segments used are TRBV19 and TRBJ2-7; the best D guess is TRBD1, with 5 bases matching. Sequenced here: CD4+ or CD8+ T cells sorted from blood, sampled in a trial of the OX40 agonist ivuxolimab. The encoded CDR3 is CASSIVDSQVNEQYF. The sequenced DNA: TGTGCCAGTAGTATAGTCGACAGCCAAGTAAACGAGCAGTACTTC.